This passage covers 18 T cell receptor beta chains from one sample sequenced in a study of blood T cell repertoires in COVID-19 (dated by TCRdb to the early 2020s). Library creation used the immunoSEQ multiplex PCR assay. The table comes from immuneACCESS by way of TCRdb, which keeps in-frame sequences with V and J called. Part of the clones is missing from these tables; in studies checked, under half for an unresolved V gene and the rest for unknown reasons. The sample includes 35,000 or so clones, with approximately 91% observed a single time. Clones ranked in the top ten supply 5% to 7% of the sample. Sequenced sample: peripheral blood. The receptor source for this set is a human donor in a cohort sampled during active COVID-19.

This rearrangement joins TRBV30 to TRBJ1-3; 7 bases match TRBD1. J gave up 5 bases and V 0 bases, and 4 bases lay outside the gene matches. This CDR3 is built from 14 residues. CDR1 is GTSNPN, CDR2 SVGIG, per germline (reference sequence). The CDR3 DNA reads as TGTGCCTGGAGTGTACAGGGGACAAGAAACACCATATATTTT. Residues: CAWSVQGTRNTIYF. Drawing the rest from reference TRBV30 and TRBJ1-3, the complete variable domain is SQTIHQWPATLVQPVGSPLSLECTVEGTSNPNLYWYRQAAGRGLQLLFYSVGIGQISSEVPQNLSASRPQDRQFILSSKKLLLSDSGFYLCAWSVQGTRNTIYFGEGSWLTVV.

J is TRBJ1-2 and V is TRBV5-1; TRBD1 agrees at 8 bases. The germline V gene has CDR1 SGHRS and CDR2 YFSETQ. This CDR3 spans 13 amino acids. Losses at the gene ends were 2 bases for V and 4 bases for J; bases not matched to a gene: 1. CDR3 nucleotides: TGCGCCAGCAGCTTCGGACAGGGCTATGGCTACACCTTC. It translates to CASSFGQGYGYTF.

The chain combines TRBV5-1 with TRBJ2-5; 15 bases are shared with TRBD2. This CDR3 region has 18 residues. With V trimmed by 3 bases and J by 2 bases, 8 bases remained unmatched. Germline V gene sequence: CDR1 SGHRS, CDR2 YFSETQ. CDR3 nucleotides: TGCGCCAGCAGCTCGGGACTAGCGGGAGGCGTGGGACAAGAGACCCAGTACTTC. This gives the protein CASSSGLAGGVGQETQYF.

In its sample, this clone was seen a few times. This chain connects TRBV5-1 to TRBJ2-1; D is perhaps TRBD1 (6 bases). This CDR3 has 15 residues. CDR1 and CDR2 from the germline V gene are SGHRS and YFSETQ. Between the trimmed V and J ends, which lost 4 bases and 1 base, there was a span of 12 bases. CDR3 in amino acids: CASSIQQGSYNEQFF. DNA for the CDR3: TGCGCCAGCAGCATACAACAGGGATCCTACAATGAGCAGTTCTTC.

This clone came up once. CDR3 nucleotides: TGTGCCAGCAGTACCTACCAGGGGTACAATGGAAACACCATATATTTT. Translation gives CASSTYQGYNGNTIYF. The chain employs TRBV25-1 and TRBJ1-3; perhaps TRBD1 as D (6 bases). This CDR3 has 16 amino acids. V was clipped by 5 bases and J by 3 bases, with 17 bases between them. Germline CDR1 MGHDK, CDR2 SYGVNS.

V gene TRBV5-1 combines with J gene TRBJ2-1, with TRBD1 identical over 8 bases. The V gene end was trimmed by 4 bases and the J gene end by 8 bases; junction bases not matched to a gene: 8. The CDR3 is 14 amino acids. CDR1 is SGHRS, CDR2 YFSETQ, per germline. The CDR3: CASSQGQVLDEQFF. The CDR3 nucleotides are TGCGCCAGCAGCCAGGGACAGGTACTGGATGAGCAGTTCTTC. Looking up the rest from reference TRBV5-1 and TRBJ2-1 gives the full variable domain: KAGVTQTPRYLIKTRGQQVTLSCSPISGHRSVSWYQQTPGQGLQFLFEYFSETQRNKGNFPGRFSGRQFSNSRSEMNVSTLELGDSALYLCASSQGQVLDEQFFGPGTRLTVL.

The V gene is TRBV10-3, the J gene TRBJ1-3, with D possibly TRBD1 on 6 matching bases. The V end lost 7 bases, the J end lost 0 bases, and 13 bases lay between the germline ends. From germline, CDR1 is ENHRY and CDR2 SYGVKD. The CDR3 spans 15 residues. The CDR3 is CAITGQSRSGNTIYF. As DNA, the CDR3 is TGTGCCATCACCGGACAGAGTCGCTCTGGAAACACCATATATTTT.

V is TRBV11-3 and J is TRBJ2-1, with 13 nucleotides matching TRBD2. The V gene end was trimmed by 3 bases and the J gene end by 9 bases; junction bases not matched to a gene: 8. Per germline, CDR1 SGHNT and CDR2 YENEEA. The CDR3 has 16 residues. CDR3 nucleotides: TGTGCCAGCAGCTTCCAAGGACTAGCGGGAGTGGGTGAGCAGTTCTTC. Translating it yields CASSFQGLAGVGEQFF.

The chain employs TRBV9 and TRBJ2-2, with TRBD1 matching over 7 bases. The CDR3 consists of 15 residues. V dropped 3 bases and J dropped 5; count of bases not matched to a gene: 7. Germline-derived CDR1 and CDR2 are SGDLS and YYNGEE. CDR3 amino acids: CASSGQGVGTGELFF. The CDR3 DNA reads as TGTGCCAGCAGCGGACAGGGAGTTGGAACCGGGGAGCTGTTTTTT. Filled out from reference TRBV9 and TRBJ2-2, the complete variable domain reads DSGVTQTPKHLITATGQRVTLRCSPRSGDLSVYWYQQSLDQGLQFLIQYYNGEERAKGNILERFSAQQFPDLHSELNLSSLELGDSALYFCASSGQGVGTGELFFGEGSRLTVL.

The chain couples TRBV18 to TRBJ1-5; 7 bases line up with TRBD1. The CDR3 is 16 amino acids. The V gene end was trimmed by 3 bases and the J gene end by 2 bases; junction bases not matched to a gene: 7. CDR1 and CDR2 from the germline V gene are KGHSH and LQKENI. CDR3 residues: CASSPGRTGGNQPQHF. In nucleotides, the CDR3 is TGTGCCAGCTCACCTGGACGGACAGGAGGCAATCAGCCCCAGCATTTT.

The rearrangement links TRBV7-2 to TRBJ2-7, with a tentative D call TRBD2 (5 bases). The CDR3 contains 14 residues. V was shortened by 2 bases and J by 5 bases, with 13 bases between the two germline ends. Germline CDR1 is SGHTA and CDR2 is FQGNSA. The DNA of the CDR3 is TGTGCCAGCAGCTTATCGGGATACCAGAACGAGCAGTACTTC. Translating gives CASSLSGYQNEQYF. Full variable domain (missing parts from reference TRBV7-2 and TRBJ2-7): GAGVSQSPSNKVTEKGKDVELRCDPISGHTALYWYRQSLGQGLEFLIYFQGNSAPDKSGLPSDRFSAERTGGSVSTLTIQRTQQEDSAVYLCASSLSGYQNEQYFGPGTRLTVT.

J is TRBJ2-1 and V is TRBV7-2, with D tentatively TRBD1 (5 bases). Germline lookup yields CDR1 SGHTA and CDR2 FQGNSA. The CDR3 is 13 residues long. V lost 3 bases and J 7 bases, leaving 10 bases between the germline ends. CDR3 loop: CASSFQGWNEQFF. For the CDR3, the DNA is TGTGCCAGCAGCTTCCAGGGCTGGAATGAGCAGTTCTTC.

The V gene is TRBV9, the J gene TRBJ1-2; TRBD1 is a possible D gene (6 bases). Trimming removed 4 bases at V and 2 bases at J, with 12 bases between. Germline CDR1 SGDLS, CDR2 YYNGEE. This CDR3 comprises 14 residues. The CDR3 DNA is TGTGCCAGCAGCTCCGGGACATCAAACTATGGCTACACCTTC. Its translation: CASSSGTSNYGYTF.

The chain links TRBV19 to TRBJ1-5; a weak D match, TRBD1 (5 bases). Germline V gene sequence: CDR1 LNHDA, CDR2 SQIVND (reference sequence). V was clipped by 5 bases and J by 1 base, with 9 bases between them. The CDR3 consists of 14 residues. CDR3 amino acids: CASSSAGSNQPQHF. In nucleotides, the CDR3 is TGTGCCAGTAGTTCAGCAGGGAGCAATCAGCCCCAGCATTTT.

V is TRBV3-1 (or the pseudogene TRBV3-2) and J is TRBJ2-1, with a tentative D call TRBD2 (6 bases). Germline CDR1 is LGHDT and CDR2 is YNNKEL (reference sequence). Trimming cost V 4 bases and J 9 bases, with 13 bases left between them. This CDR3 is 13 amino acids long. This CDR3 reads CASSPIGRGEQFF. The CDR3 DNA reads as TGTGCCAGCAGCCCCATTGGGCGGGGTGAGCAGTTCTTC.

This chain joins TRBV7-2 and TRBJ2-7; 16 nucleotides line up with TRBD2. V shed 4 bases and J 4 bases; nucleotides not matched to a gene: 13. Per germline, CDR1 SGHTA and CDR2 FQGNSA. The CDR3 has 19 residues. The CDR3 DNA reads as TGTGCCAGCAGCTCGGCCGGGACTAGCGGGAGGGCCTCCGAGTACGAGCAGTACTTC. Amino acid sequence: CASSSAGTSGRASEYEQYF. The variable domain in full, with the rest retrieved from reference TRBV7-2 and TRBJ2-7, is GAGVSQSPSNKVTEKGKDVELRCDPISGHTALYWYRQSLGQGLEFLIYFQGNSAPDKSGLPSDRFSAERTGGSVSTLTIQRTQQEDSAVYLCASSSAGTSGRASEYEQYFGPGTRLTVT.

The V and J genes are TRBV7-9 and TRBJ1-2; 10 nucleotides align to TRBD1. J was trimmed by 7 bases and V by 5 bases; bases with no gene match: 13. Germline loops: CDR1 SEHNR, CDR2 FQNEAQ (reference sequence). The CDR3 loop spans 16 amino acids. The DNA for the CDR3 is TGTGCCAGCAGCCGCCTACCGGGACAGGGGATGGGTGGCTACACCTTC. This codes for CASSRLPGQGMGGYTF.

The chain recombines TRBV27 with TRBJ2-7, with 10 bases identical to TRBD1. The J segment lost 1 base and the V segment lost 0 bases, leaving 6 bases of the junction unmatched. The CDR3 extends over 17 amino acids. Germline V gene sequence: CDR1 MNHEY, CDR2 SMNVEV (reference sequence). The CDR3 loop is CASSLSGTGESSYEQYF. CDR3 in DNA: TGTGCCAGCAGTTTATCCGGGACAGGGGAGTCTTCCTACGAGCAGTACTTC.